This T cell receptor (beta chain) is drawn from a study of blood T cells in healthy people across ages (dated by TCRdb to 2014 to 2015). Context from the whole study: In model experiments, template switching captured roughly one uniquely barcoded TCR beta cDNA molecule for every two T cells. To track age-related changes in TCR beta repertoire diversity, the study relied on deep sequencing normalized with unique cDNA molecular identifiers. The donors were divided into four age groups: young (average approximately 16 years), middle-aged (approximately 41), aged (roughly 60) and long-lived (approximately 74). To avoid experimental bias, donors of different ages were distributed randomly across sequencing lanes. Using the same blood draw, the study looked at two additional independent replicas of 1 million unique cDNA reads for two donors, one aged 18 to 29 and the other aged 80 or older.

Study-wide findings and limitations: Donor CMV infection status was unknown, potentially confounding age-related changes in expanded clonotypes. The percentage of naive T cells measured by flow cytometry correlated strongly with observed TCR beta diversity. Estimates of total diversity based on one million sequenced T cells were considered lower bounds and underestimates. Observed TCR beta diversity per million T cells fell roughly linearly with age, and a significant reduction was already apparent by age approximately 41. The long-lived group showed more naive CD4+ T cells, fewer expanded clones and increased TCR diversity than the aged group, suggesting age selection. Conclusive comparison of naive and antigen-experienced compartments was prevented by the profiling of bulk unsorted PBMCs.

The roughly 39 donors, aged about 6 to 95 years, were systemically healthy Caucasian individuals from Russia. Each donor gave 9.5 to 10 milliliters of peripheral blood, drawn into EDTA-treated Vacutainer tubes. Ficoll-Paque density-gradient centrifugation was used to isolate PBMCs, with at least 6.5 million per sample. Total RNA was extracted from PBMCs with Trizol reagent, with at least 6 micrograms obtained per sample. For every donor, flow cytometry on a PBMC aliquot measured the percentage of naive CD45RAhigh/CD27high T cells. Taken from the germline V gene, the CDR1 and CDR2 loops are MGHDK and SYGVNS. Trimming removed 7 bases from V and 4 bases from J; the gene matches leave 7 bases unexplained. The CDR3 goes from the cysteine to the phenylalanine over 15 residues. Just CDR3 DNA is preserved here, 45 bases in frame from base 1. The library was prepared using 5' RACE. The listed sequencing device is Illumina HiSeq 2500. A second PCR of about 6 to 12 cycles was performed with a sample-barcoded 5' primer and a J-beta primer mix. A unique molecular identifier was introduced onto each TCR beta cDNA molecule by a template-switch 5' adaptor carrying 12 random nucleotides. At least 3 million CDR3-containing paired-end reads were obtained from each sample. The Mint cDNA synthesis kit, primed by a TRBC-specific oligonucleotide, was used to synthesize first-strand cDNA from all RNA. Following uracil-DNA glycosylase treatment, all cDNA underwent a first 18-cycle PCR with the universal primers M1SS and BC2_uni_R. Per the source publication's procedure: For normalization, 1 million high-quality reads were randomly selected from each sample, with every read carrying a distinct molecular identifier. Instead of being binned into consensus sequences, reads that shared molecular identifiers were thrown out. MiTCR, with a Q25 quality threshold and the strictest error-elimination algorithm, was used for CDR3 identification, clonotype clustering and error correction. Lower-bound total TCR beta diversity was estimated with a nonparametric unseen species model using Euler transformation. TCRdb trimmed the raw reads at Q25, called clones with MiXCR and kept productive beta chains. Identical CDR3 protein sequences are pooled into one entry, listed with their most common genes and DNA. These V and J calls are TCRdb output, not the study's own analysis. Here the sample has approximately 940,000 distinct CDR3 sequences; around 49% occur a single time. The ten biggest clones cover roughly 13% of the sample.

The table lists this clonotype with a few counts. Its antigen target is currently unknown. The input lacks base qualities; no much larger clone sits a single base away. Recombination connected TRBV25-1 to TRBJ2-3, with 11 bases aligning to TRBD2. The sequence was collected from a young man in good health. The source material was blood. The DNA is TGTGCCAGCACCGATAGCGGGGGGGCCGCAGATACGCAGTATTTT. Its protein is CASTDSGGAADTQYF.